Shown below are 2 T cell receptor beta chains from a single sample sequenced in a study of blood T cell repertoires in COVID-19 (dated by TCRdb to 2018 to 2021). Libraries were built with the immunoSEQ multiplex PCR assay. TCRdb stores this immuneACCESS table with in-frame sequences only. Part of the clones is absent; in the studies checked, under half of the shortfall reflects unresolved V genes, and no reason is known for the rest. Recorded for this sample are 150,000 or so clones; around 80% of them occurred a single time. Around 4.2% of the sample is held by the ten biggest clonotypes. Sequencing input: peripheral blood. The receptor source for this set is a woman older than 75 with active or convalescent COVID-19.

There are a few counts of this clone. CDR3 DNA: TGTGCCAGCAGTGTTGCGGGGGGGGACACTGAAGCTTTCTTT. This sequence encodes CASSVAGGDTEAFF. The chain links TRBV25-1 to TRBJ1-1, with a weak D call TRBD1 (5 bases). The CDR3 covers 14 residues. The V gene's germline CDR1 is MGHDK and CDR2 SYGVNS. V dropped 4 bases and J dropped 3 bases, with 12 bases sitting between them.

J is TRBJ1-2 and V is TRBV19; D ambiguous. This CDR3 region has 14 residues. In germline, CDR1 is LNHDA, CDR2 SQIVND (reference sequence). The V end was cut by 9 bases, the J end by 2 bases, with 16 bases between. The CDR3 DNA follows: TGTGCCAGCCGCTTTCAGTCAGGCAACTATGGCTACACCTTC. Translating it yields CASRFQSGNYGYTF.